Below, one TCR beta chain is given with its context. The antigen is unknown. Within the sample, other DNA sequences also encode this same CDR3. It was CD45RO-negative cells, positively selected for CCR7, that made up naive CD8 cells, with terminally differentiated effector memory CD45RA+ cells excluded. Using around 180 ng DNA, about 30,000 T cell genomes, the sorted-subset replicate PCRs were run. Only in-frame clones appear in the TCRdb table, and some are missing; sequencing was by immunoSEQ multiplex PCR. The sample yields around 2.1 million clones, approximately 94% seen once. The data are from a study of shared clonotypes between healthy human individuals. On the study more broadly: The study used three CD4 naive, three CD4 memory, two CD8 naive and one CD8 memory plate per donor.

V dropped 0 bases and J dropped 0 bases, with 9 bases sitting between them. CDR1 is SGHAT, CDR2 FQNNGV, per germline. There are 15 residues in the CDR3. Study-level findings and limits: Relative to clonotypes present in all four donors, those not shared had lower generation probabilities. For naive CD4 cells, 4% to 6% of clonotypes were shared across a few donors.

The specimen was naive CD8+ T cells from PBMCs. The J gene is TRBJ2-7, the V gene TRBV11-2, with D possibly called TRBD1 or TRBD2 (5 bases each). This clonotype originated in a man aged 18 to 29 in good health. Some clones in this sample may be carry-over from other donors' samples. The CDR3 DNA is TGTGCCAGCAGCTTAGAGAGGGGCTCCTCCTACGAGCAGTACTTC. Its protein product is CASSLERGSSYEQYF.